The rows below give T cell receptor beta chains drawn from one sample of a study of shared clonotypes between healthy human individuals. TCRdb's copy holds only in-frame clones and misses some; the assay was immunoSEQ multiplex PCR. The sample gives about 2.3 million clones, approximately 95% of which show up once; 0.39% is in the top ten. Sample: naive CD4+ T cells from PBMCs. The source is a man aged 18 to 35 in good health. Some clones in this sample may be carry-over from other donors' samples. Both conserved end residues are part of each CDR3. The D gene is left open where the match is weak. Size is stated for part of the rows, as once, few or many counts, or as a class when the clone is expanded.

d_call: TRBD1; clone_size: .; v_call: TRBV11-2; j_call: TRBJ2-4; cdr3_aa: CASSALGDRTSRNIQYF; cdr3_nt: TGTGCCAGCAGCGCTCTTGGGGACAGAACAAGTAGAAACATTCAGTACTTC
d_call: .; clone_size: .; v_call: TRBV18; j_call: TRBJ1-5; cdr3_aa: CASSPDGPGSNQPQHF; cdr3_nt: TGTGCCAGCTCACCGGACGGGCCGGGGAGCAATCAGCCCCAGCATTTT
d_call: .; clone_size: .; v_call: TRBV18; j_call: TRBJ1-4; cdr3_aa: CASSPRADTNEKLFF; cdr3_nt: TGTGCCAGCTCACCACGGGCAGACACTAATGAAAAACTGTTTTTT
d_call: .; clone_size: .; v_call: TRBV7-2; j_call: TRBJ2-3; cdr3_aa: CASSPPRGATSTDTQYF; cdr3_nt: TGTGCCAGCAGCCCCCCCCGAGGAGCTACTAGCACAGATACGCAGTATTTT
d_call: .; clone_size: .; v_call: TRBV28; j_call: TRBJ2-3; cdr3_aa: CASRSNRISTDTQYF; cdr3_nt: TGTGCCAGCAGGTCCAACAGGATTAGCACAGATACGCAGTATTTT
d_call: TRBD1; clone_size: .; v_call: TRBV2; j_call: TRBJ2-5; cdr3_aa: CASSDRTGAETQYF; cdr3_nt: TGTGCCAGCAGTGATAGGACAGGGGCAGAGACCCAGTACTTC
d_call: .; clone_size: .; v_call: TRBV6-5; j_call: TRBJ1-2; cdr3_aa: CASSLTITYGYTF; cdr3_nt: TGTGCCAGCAGCCTTACAATAACCTATGGCTACACCTTC
d_call: TRBD1; clone_size: .; v_call: TRBV10-3; j_call: TRBJ2-5; cdr3_aa: CAINRGVQETQYF; cdr3_nt: TGTGCCATCAACAGGGGTGTACAAGAGACCCAGTACTTC
d_call: .; clone_size: .; v_call: TRBV11-3; j_call: TRBJ2-1; cdr3_aa: CASSLGGRSPDEQFF; cdr3_nt: TGTGCCAGCAGCTTAGGGGGGCGGTCCCCGGATGAGCAGTTCTTC
d_call: TRBD1; clone_size: once; v_call: TRBV11-1; j_call: TRBJ1-1; cdr3_aa: CASRGTGITEAFF; cdr3_nt: TGTGCCAGCAGGGGGACAGGGATCACTGAAGCTTTCTTT
d_call: TRBD1; clone_size: .; v_call: TRBV11-1; j_call: TRBJ2-2; cdr3_aa: CASSLGQGQTGELFF; cdr3_nt: TGTGCCAGCAGCCTAGGACAGGGTCAAACCGGGGAGCTGTTTTTT
d_call: TRBD1; clone_size: .; v_call: TRBV19; j_call: TRBJ2-7; cdr3_aa: CASSLTGTVPSEQYF; cdr3_nt: TGTGCCAGTAGTTTAACCGGGACAGTGCCCTCCGAGCAGTACTTC
d_call: TRBD1; clone_size: .; v_call: TRBV27; j_call: TRBJ2-6; cdr3_aa: CASSRGSVAGANVLTF; cdr3_nt: TGTGCCAGCAGCAGGGGGTCCGTAGCTGGGGCCAACGTCCTGACTTTC
d_call: TRBD2; clone_size: .; v_call: TRBV4-2; j_call: TRBJ2-2; cdr3_aa: CASSPGLTGELFF; cdr3_nt: TGTGCCAGCAGCCCGGGACTAACCGGGGAGCTGTTTTTT
d_call: .; clone_size: .; v_call: TRBV27; j_call: TRBJ2-2; cdr3_aa: CASSLSVGNTGELFF; cdr3_nt: TGTGCCAGCAGTTTATCGGTAGGGAACACCGGGGAGCTGTTTTTT
d_call: .; clone_size: .; v_call: TRBV2; j_call: TRBJ2-7; cdr3_aa: CASSEGAGDTYEQYF; cdr3_nt: TGTGCCAGCAGTGAAGGGGCGGGGGACACCTACGAGCAGTACTTC
d_call: .; clone_size: .; v_call: TRBV5-1; j_call: TRBJ2-5; cdr3_aa: CASRGVGSAGQETQYF; cdr3_nt: TGCGCCAGCAGAGGGGTAGGGTCGGCGGGCCAAGAGACCCAGTACTTC
d_call: TRBD2; clone_size: .; v_call: TRBV7-3; j_call: TRBJ2-5; cdr3_aa: CASSPGGTSGEWTQYF; cdr3_nt: TGTGCCAGCAGCCCCGGGGGGACTAGCGGGGAGTGGACCCAGTACTTC
d_call: .; clone_size: .; v_call: TRBV14; j_call: TRBJ2-7; cdr3_aa: CASSQARSSYEQYF; cdr3_nt: TGTGCCAGCAGCCAAGCACGGAGCTCCTACGAGCAGTACTTC
d_call: TRBD2; clone_size: .; v_call: TRBV5-1; j_call: TRBJ2-1; cdr3_aa: CASSLLLAGGPVNEQFF; cdr3_nt: TGCGCCAGCAGCTTGTTGCTAGCGGGAGGGCCGGTGAATGAGCAGTTCTTC
d_call: .; clone_size: .; v_call: TRBV7-3; j_call: TRBJ2-1; cdr3_aa: CASSLTSLAPDNEQFF; cdr3_nt: TGTGCCAGCAGCTTAACCAGCCTAGCGCCCGACAATGAGCAGTTCTTC
d_call: .; clone_size: .; v_call: TRBV27; j_call: TRBJ2-3; cdr3_aa: CASSLGGWVPTDTQYF; cdr3_nt: TGTGCCAGCAGTTTAGGAGGTTGGGTTCCCACAGATACGCAGTATTTT
d_call: TRBD2; clone_size: once; v_call: TRBV15; j_call: TRBJ2-1; cdr3_aa: CATSMSGSGYNEQFF; cdr3_nt: TGTGCCACCAGCATGAGCGGGAGTGGCTACAATGAGCAGTTCTTC
d_call: TRBD1; clone_size: .; v_call: TRBV29-1; j_call: TRBJ2-7; cdr3_aa: CSGSLGQGAGEQYF; cdr3_nt: TGCAGCGGGAGCCTGGGACAGGGGGCGGGAGAGCAGTACTTC
d_call: .; clone_size: .; v_call: TRBV5-1; j_call: TRBJ1-3; cdr3_aa: CASSPGLGGSGNTIYF; cdr3_nt: TGCGCCAGCAGCCCGGGCCTTGGTGGATCTGGAAACACCATATATTTT
d_call: .; clone_size: .; v_call: TRBV5-5; j_call: TRBJ1-1; cdr3_aa: CASSFIPDEAFF; cdr3_nt: TGTGCCAGCAGCTTTATTCCCGATGAAGCTTTCTTT
d_call: TRBD2; clone_size: .; v_call: TRBV7-9; j_call: TRBJ2-6; cdr3_aa: CASSNIAGGPGANVLTF; cdr3_nt: TGTGCCAGCAGCAATATAGCGGGGGGCCCTGGGGCCAACGTCCTGACTTTC
d_call: .; clone_size: .; v_call: TRBV28; j_call: TRBJ1-5; cdr3_aa: CASSLVADNQPQHF; cdr3_nt: TGTGCCAGCAGTTTGGTGGCAGACAATCAGCCCCAGCATTTT
d_call: .; clone_size: .; v_call: TRBV10-3; j_call: TRBJ1-2; cdr3_aa: CAISDGTYGYTF; cdr3_nt: TGTGCCATCAGTGACGGCACCTATGGCTACACCTTC
d_call: .; clone_size: .; v_call: TRBV7-7; j_call: TRBJ1-3; cdr3_aa: CASSPEIGNTIYF; cdr3_nt: TGTGCCAGCAGCCCCGAAATCGGAAACACCATATATTTT
d_call: TRBD2; clone_size: .; v_call: TRBV7-6; j_call: TRBJ2-3; cdr3_aa: CASSPAPVAGGSTDTQYF; cdr3_nt: TGTGCCAGCAGCCCAGCCCCCGTAGCGGGAGGTAGCACAGATACGCAGTATTTT
d_call: .; clone_size: .; v_call: TRBV5-3; j_call: TRBJ2-1; cdr3_aa: CARSLWLGDNEQFF; cdr3_nt: TGTGCCAGAAGCTTGTGGCTTGGGGACAATGAGCAGTTCTTC
d_call: TRBD2; clone_size: .; v_call: TRBV5-6; j_call: TRBJ2-7; cdr3_aa: CASSSGSLVLREQYF; cdr3_nt: TGTGCCAGCAGTAGCGGGAGCCTAGTTCTCCGCGAGCAGTACTTC
d_call: TRBD1; clone_size: .; v_call: TRBV9; j_call: TRBJ1-1; cdr3_aa: CASSAPGGQGNTEAFF; cdr3_nt: TGTGCCAGCAGCGCCCCGGGCGGACAGGGGAACACTGAAGCTTTCTTT
d_call: .; clone_size: .; v_call: TRBV7-9; j_call: TRBJ2-5; cdr3_aa: CASSPPGAGSETQYF; cdr3_nt: TGTGCCAGCAGCCCCCCCGGAGCAGGGTCCGAGACCCAGTACTTC
d_call: .; clone_size: .; v_call: TRBV6-6; j_call: TRBJ2-7; cdr3_aa: CASSERRYEQYF; cdr3_nt: TGTGCCAGCAGCGAGAGGCGTTACGAGCAGTACTTC
d_call: .; clone_size: .; v_call: TRBV5-1; j_call: TRBJ2-3; cdr3_aa: CASSLQGPTDTQYF; cdr3_nt: TGCGCCAGCAGCTTGCAGGGGCCCACAGATACGCAGTATTTT
d_call: TRBD1; clone_size: once; v_call: TRBV28; j_call: TRBJ2-5; cdr3_aa: CASSSSTGGRETQYF; cdr3_nt: TGTGCCAGCAGTTCATCGACAGGGGGCCGGGAGACCCAGTACTTC
d_call: .; clone_size: .; v_call: TRBV4-1; j_call: TRBJ2-2; cdr3_aa: CASSQAPGPTGELFF; cdr3_nt: TGCGCCAGCAGCCAAGCCCCCGGCCCCACCGGGGAGCTGTTTTTT
d_call: TRBD1; clone_size: .; v_call: TRBV4-2; j_call: TRBJ1-5; cdr3_aa: CASSSRPDRGYSNQPQHF; cdr3_nt: TGTGCCAGCAGCTCGCGGCCAGACAGGGGGTATAGCAATCAGCCCCAGCATTTT
d_call: .; clone_size: .; v_call: TRBV28; j_call: TRBJ2-1; cdr3_aa: CASSPWSNEQFF; cdr3_nt: TGTGCCAGCAGCCCTTGGAGTAATGAGCAGTTCTTC
d_call: TRBD2; clone_size: once; v_call: TRBV27; j_call: TRBJ2-3; cdr3_aa: CASSLKGLAGIRRTDTQYF; cdr3_nt: TGTGCCAGCAGTTTGAAGGGACTAGCGGGGATAAGGCGCACAGATACGCAGTATTTT
d_call: .; clone_size: .; v_call: TRBV6-5; j_call: TRBJ2-2; cdr3_aa: CASSPGANTGELFF; cdr3_nt: TGTGCCAGCAGCCCCGGGGCGAACACCGGGGAGCTGTTTTTT
d_call: TRBD1; clone_size: .; v_call: TRBV9; j_call: TRBJ2-3; cdr3_aa: CASSALQGMSTDTQYF; cdr3_nt: TGTGCCAGCAGCGCCCTACAGGGGATGAGCACAGATACGCAGTATTTT
d_call: TRBD1; clone_size: .; v_call: TRBV9; j_call: TRBJ2-5; cdr3_aa: CASSISRGRETQYF; cdr3_nt: TGTGCCAGCAGCATCAGCAGGGGGCGAGAGACCCAGTACTTC
d_call: .; clone_size: .; v_call: TRBV5-1; j_call: TRBJ2-7; cdr3_aa: CASSFSPRTMSEQYF; cdr3_nt: TGCGCCAGCAGCTTTTCCCCGCGGACTATGTCGGAGCAGTACTTC
d_call: TRBD2; clone_size: once; v_call: TRBV14; j_call: TRBJ2-3; cdr3_aa: CASSQDGAGVDTQYF; cdr3_nt: TGTGCCAGCAGCCAAGACGGAGCGGGAGTAGATACGCAGTATTTT
d_call: .; clone_size: once; v_call: TRBV5-1; j_call: TRBJ2-3; cdr3_aa: CASSASVSTDTQYF; cdr3_nt: TGCGCCAGCAGCGCCTCAGTTAGCACAGATACGCAGTATTTT
d_call: .; clone_size: .; v_call: TRBV9; j_call: TRBJ2-3; cdr3_aa: CASSVGGAGGTDTQYF; cdr3_nt: TGTGCCAGCAGCGTAGGAGGCGCTGGGGGCACAGATACGCAGTATTTT
d_call: .; clone_size: .; v_call: TRBV30; j_call: TRBJ1-6; cdr3_aa: CAWTRVNSPLHF; cdr3_nt: TGTGCCTGGACCAGGGTCAATTCACCCCTCCACTTT
d_call: .; clone_size: .; v_call: TRBV5-4; j_call: TRBJ1-1; cdr3_aa: CASSLTPGGDTEAFF; cdr3_nt: TGTGCCAGCAGCTTGACCCCTGGAGGGGACACTGAAGCTTTCTTT
d_call: .; clone_size: .; v_call: TRBV18; j_call: TRBJ2-7; cdr3_aa: CASSPPVSYEQYF; cdr3_nt: TGTGCCAGCTCACCACCTGTGAGCTACGAGCAGTACTTC